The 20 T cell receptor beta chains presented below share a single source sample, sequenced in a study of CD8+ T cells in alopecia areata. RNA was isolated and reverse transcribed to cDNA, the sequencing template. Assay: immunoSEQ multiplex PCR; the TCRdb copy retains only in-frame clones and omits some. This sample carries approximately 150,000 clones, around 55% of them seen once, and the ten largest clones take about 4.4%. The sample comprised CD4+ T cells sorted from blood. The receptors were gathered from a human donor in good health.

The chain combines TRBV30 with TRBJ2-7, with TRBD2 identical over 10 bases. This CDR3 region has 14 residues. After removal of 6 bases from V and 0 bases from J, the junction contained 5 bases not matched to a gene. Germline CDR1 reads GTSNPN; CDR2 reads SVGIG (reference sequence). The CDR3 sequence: CACSLAGSSYEQYF. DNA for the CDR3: TGTGCCTGCTCACTAGCGGGGAGCTCCTACGAGCAGTACTTC.

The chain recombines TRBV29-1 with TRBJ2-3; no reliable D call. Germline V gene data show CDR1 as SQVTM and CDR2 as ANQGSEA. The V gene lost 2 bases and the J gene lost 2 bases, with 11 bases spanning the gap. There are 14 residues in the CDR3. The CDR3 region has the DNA TGCAGCGTTGAAAGCCTTATCTACACAGATACGCAGTATTTT. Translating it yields CSVESLIYTDTQYF.

CDR3 amino acids: CASSFSHGSYEQYF. Written as DNA, the CDR3 is TGTGCCAGCAGTTTTAGTCACGGGTCCTACGAGCAGTACTTC. This chain connects TRBV27 to TRBJ2-7; D gene uncertain. Germline V CDR1 and CDR2: MNHEY, SMNVEV (reference sequence). V was shortened by 3 bases and J by 1 base, with 10 bases between the two germline ends. CDR3 length: 14 amino acids.

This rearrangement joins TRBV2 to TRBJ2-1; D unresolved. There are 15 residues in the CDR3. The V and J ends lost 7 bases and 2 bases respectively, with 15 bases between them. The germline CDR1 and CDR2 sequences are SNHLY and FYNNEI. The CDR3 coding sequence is TGTGCCAGCAACCGCTTGGACCCCGCCTACAATGAGCAGTTCTTC. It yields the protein CASNRLDPAYNEQFF.

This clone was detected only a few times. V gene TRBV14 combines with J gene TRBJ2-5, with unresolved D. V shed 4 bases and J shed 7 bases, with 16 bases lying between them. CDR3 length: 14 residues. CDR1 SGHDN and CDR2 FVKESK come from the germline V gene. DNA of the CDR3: TGTGCCAGCAGCCGGAGTGGAGCCAGAGGGACCCAGTACTTC. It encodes CASSRSGARGTQYF.

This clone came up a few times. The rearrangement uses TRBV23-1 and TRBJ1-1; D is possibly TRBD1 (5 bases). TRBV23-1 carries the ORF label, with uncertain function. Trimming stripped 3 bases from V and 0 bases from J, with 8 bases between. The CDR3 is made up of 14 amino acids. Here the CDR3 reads CASSHRQMNTEAFF. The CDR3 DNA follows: TGCGCCAGCAGTCACAGACAGATGAACACTGAAGCTTTCTTT.

CDR3 in DNA: TGTGCCAGCAGCTTACGGGGCCTGGGCTACACCTTC. As protein: CASSLRGLGYTF. The chain links TRBV7-2 to TRBJ1-2; D is perhaps TRBD1 (5 bases). V was pared by 2 bases and J by 8 bases, with 9 bases between. Germline CDR1 SGHTA, CDR2 FQGNSA. The CDR3 consists of 12 residues.

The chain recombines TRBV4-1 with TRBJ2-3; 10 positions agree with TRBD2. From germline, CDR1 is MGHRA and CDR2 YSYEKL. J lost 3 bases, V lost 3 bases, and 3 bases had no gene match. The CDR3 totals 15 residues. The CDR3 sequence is CASSHSGLATDTQYF. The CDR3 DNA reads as TGCGCCAGCAGCCACTCGGGACTAGCGACAGATACGCAGTATTTT.

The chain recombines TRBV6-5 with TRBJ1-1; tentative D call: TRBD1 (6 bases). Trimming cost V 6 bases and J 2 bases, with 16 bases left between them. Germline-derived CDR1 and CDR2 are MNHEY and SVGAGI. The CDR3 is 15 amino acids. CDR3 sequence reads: CASRPKGGGNTEAFF. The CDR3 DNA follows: TGTGCCAGCAGGCCTAAGGGGGGGGGAAACACTGAAGCTTTCTTT.

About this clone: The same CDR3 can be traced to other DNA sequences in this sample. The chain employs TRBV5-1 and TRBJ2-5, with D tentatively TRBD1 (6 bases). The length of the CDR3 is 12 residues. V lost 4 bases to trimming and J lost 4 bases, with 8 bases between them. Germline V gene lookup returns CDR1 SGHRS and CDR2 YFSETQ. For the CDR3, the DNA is TGCGCCAGCAGCCTCAGGGGAGAGACCCAGTACTTC. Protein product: CASSLRGETQYF.

CDR3 sequence reads: CASSRPGTPSYEQYF. CDR3 DNA: TGCGCCAGCAGCCGCCCCGGGACCCCTTCCTACGAGCAGTACTTC. This chain joins TRBV5-1 and TRBJ2-7, with D possibly being TRBD1 or TRBD2 (5 bases each). The CDR3 is 15 amino acids. Germline V CDR1 and CDR2: SGHRS, YFSETQ. V gave up 4 bases and J gave up 1 base, with 15 bases separating them.

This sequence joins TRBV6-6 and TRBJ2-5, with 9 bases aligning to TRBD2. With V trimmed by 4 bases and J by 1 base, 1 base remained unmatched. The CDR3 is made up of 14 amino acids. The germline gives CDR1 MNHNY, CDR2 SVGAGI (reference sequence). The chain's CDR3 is CASSFSGGQETQYF. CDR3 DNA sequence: TGTGCCAGCAGTTTTAGCGGGGGCCAAGAGACCCAGTACTTC.

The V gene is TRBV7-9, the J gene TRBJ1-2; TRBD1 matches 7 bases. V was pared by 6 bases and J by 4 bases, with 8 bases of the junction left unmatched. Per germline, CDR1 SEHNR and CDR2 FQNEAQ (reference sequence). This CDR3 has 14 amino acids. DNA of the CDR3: TGTGCCAGCAGTCGTCGACAGGGAGTCTATGGCTACACCTTC. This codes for CASSRRQGVYGYTF.

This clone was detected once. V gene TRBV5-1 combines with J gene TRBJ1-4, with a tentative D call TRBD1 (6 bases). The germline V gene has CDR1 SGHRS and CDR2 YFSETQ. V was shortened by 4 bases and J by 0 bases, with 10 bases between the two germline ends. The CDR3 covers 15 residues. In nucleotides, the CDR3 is TGCGCCAGCAGCATCGGGACAACAACTAATGAAAAACTGTTTTTT. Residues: CASSIGTTTNEKLFF.

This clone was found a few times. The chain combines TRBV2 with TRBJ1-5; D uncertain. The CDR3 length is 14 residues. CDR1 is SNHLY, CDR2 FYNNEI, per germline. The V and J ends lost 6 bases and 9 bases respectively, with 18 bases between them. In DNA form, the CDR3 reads TGTGCCAGCAGGGGTGATCTAGATCGGGGGCCCCAGCATTTT. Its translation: CASRGDLDRGPQHF.

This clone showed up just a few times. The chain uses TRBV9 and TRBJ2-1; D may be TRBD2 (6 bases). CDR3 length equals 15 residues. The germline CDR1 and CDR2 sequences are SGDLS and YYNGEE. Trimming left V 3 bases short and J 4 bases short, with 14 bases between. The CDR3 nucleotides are TGTGCCAGCAGCGAGGATAGGGCGGGATACAATGAGCAGTTCTTC. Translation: CASSEDRAGYNEQFF.

CDR3 coding DNA: TGTGCCAGCGGGGACACCATCACCCAGTATTTT. Its translation: CASGDTITQYF. The gene calls are TRBV25-1 and TRBJ2-3; perhaps TRBD1 as D (6 bases). CDR1 MGHDK and CDR2 SYGVNS come from the germline V gene. Between the trimmed V and J ends, which lost 8 bases and 12 bases, there was a span of 15 bases. There are 11 residues in the CDR3.

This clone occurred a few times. CDR3 sequence reads: CASLEGPGGYGYTF. Written as DNA, the CDR3 is TGCGCCAGCCTAGAAGGTCCGGGAGGCTATGGCTACACCTTC. J is TRBJ1-2 and V is TRBV10-2; D is ambiguous. The CDR3 is 14 residues long. V lost 8 bases and J 4 bases, leaving 17 bases between the germline ends. Germline V gives CDR1 WSHSY, CDR2 SAAADI.

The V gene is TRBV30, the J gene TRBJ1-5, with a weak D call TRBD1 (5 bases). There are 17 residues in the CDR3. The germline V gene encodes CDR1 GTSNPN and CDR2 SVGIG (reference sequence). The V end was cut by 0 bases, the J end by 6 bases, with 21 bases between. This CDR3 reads CAWSVGPTRGRSQPQHF. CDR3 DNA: TGTGCCTGGAGTGTAGGACCGACGAGGGGTAGGAGTCAGCCCCAGCATTTT.

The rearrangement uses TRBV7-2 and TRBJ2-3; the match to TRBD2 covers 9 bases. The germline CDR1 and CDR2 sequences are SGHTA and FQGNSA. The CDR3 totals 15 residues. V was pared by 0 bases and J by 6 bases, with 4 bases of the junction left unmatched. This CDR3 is CASSLAGGRGDTQYF. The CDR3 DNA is TGTGCCAGCAGCTTAGCTGGCGGGAGGGGGGATACGCAGTATTTT.